Described below is a single TCR beta chain sequence and its context. Its antigen is currently not known. No qualities accompany the bases; no much larger clone lies one base away. The cohort was made up of approximately 670 healthy bone marrow donors. At the time of sampling, every cohort member was nominally healthy, though immune exposures that went unrecorded were likely present. CMV serostatus was positive for roughly 290 and negative for about half of the roughly 700 cohort members, and was not recorded for this donor. Every donor gave a peripheral blood sample, and the peripheral blood mononuclear cells from that sample were used for TCR beta sequencing. The Qiagen DNeasy Blood Extraction Kit was used to extract genomic DNA from the blood cell samples. The library was made by the immunoSEQ multiplex PCR assay. For the multiplex PCR, a mixture combining 60 forward primers for TCR Vbeta segments and 13 reverse primers for TCR Jbeta segments was used. A multiplex PCR assay on genomic DNA amplified the CDR3 region of rearranged TCR beta genes. Amplified TCR beta libraries were sequenced as 87-base-pair reads on the Illumina HiSeq System. The paper's processing steps were these. Across the roughly 600 repertoires, a later analysis counted 60 million to 90 million unique TCR beta chains, around 10 million of which were shared by at least two donors. To remove PCR and sequencing errors, raw reads were error-corrected and collapsed into unique sequences using a nearest-neighbor algorithm that merged closely related sequences. To assign V, D and J gene segments, CDR3 sequences were aligned to IMGT reference sequences. For a sequence to be retained, a match of at least six nucleotides to both a V gene segment and a J gene segment was required. Rearrangements were classified as productive when the CDR3 lacked stop codons and remained in frame with V and J, and all other rearrangements were classified as non-productive. CDR3 was defined according to IMGT convention as the region running from the second conserved V-encoded cysteine to the conserved J-encoded phenylalanine. The earlier analysis of 550 to 650 of the donors excluded any sequence lacking an unambiguous match to a single V gene segment. An earlier analysis of some 500 of the donors classified V segments as functional when productive rearrangements were above 56.7% and as segregating when the standard deviation between donors was above 5%. A statistical classification framework was built to diagnose cytomegalovirus status from the catalog of TCR beta chain sequences. In a later analysis, TCR nucleotide sequences were compared against IMGT/GENE-DB human TR gene sequences so that V and J genes could be assigned. The TCRdist pipeline was used in a later analysis to assign CDR3 sequences and most-parsimonious VDJ recombination scenarios. In a later analysis, each TCR beta chain was defined by its CDR3 amino acid sequence together with its V-gene family, and reads lacking a unique V-gene family were excluded. As a way to deal with suspected cross-contamination and a sequencing artifact, a later analysis dropped roughly 620 nucleotide sequences that were highly shared and had low generation probability. In a later analysis, a clonal expansion index was calculated for each public chain from normalized within-repertoire ranks of inferred template counts. In a later analysis, generation probabilities were computed with a VDJ recombination model fitted to out-of-frame rearrangements, and the resulting probabilities were checked against IGoR. In a later analysis, TCR-TCR, TCR-HLA and TCR-CMV co-occurrence was scored with hypergeometric tests, and a repertoire-size bias correction was applied to TCR pairs. False discovery rates were estimated in a later analysis by permuting HLA or CMV assignments 20 times. A later analysis grouped co-occurring TCRs with DBSCAN, adding TCRdist sequence similarity when clustering within HLA-allele-positive subsets. For co-occurrence clustering, repertoires with fewer than 30,000 or more than 120,000 public chains were excluded, along with a handful of repertoires with anomalous nucleotide sharing. Drawn from immuneACCESS, this table holds only the in-frame rearrangements with V and J called that TCRdb kept. Clones are partly lost; checked studies trace under half to an unresolved V gene and leave the rest unexplained. That table supplies the V and J calls and clone size; D and trimming were determined from the DNA. Counted in this sample were approximately 100,000 clones; about 76% of them appeared once. The ten largest clones add up to roughly 8.8% of the sample.

The germline V end is reduced by 1 base and the J end by 0 bases; junction bases left unmatched: 7. The CDR3 covers 17 residues, taking in both the cysteine and the phenylalanine. Only the CDR3 portion is preserved as DNA: 51 bases, with reading frame beginning at the first base. The germline V gene yields MGHRA for CDR1 and YSYEKL for CDR2. The sample originates from a study of cytomegalovirus exposure and HLA in healthy donors listed by TCRdb under 2017. A note on the overall study: An earlier analysis of fewer than 750 of the donors reported approximately 260 Gb of sequence data and around 100 million unique TCR beta sequences obtained from about 179 million T cells. About 310 gigabases of sequencing data and approximately 85 million unique TCR sequences were included in an early release covering 550 to 650 HLA-typed donors. Of the roughly 410 genotyped donors, 81% were placed in the genetic ancestry cluster associated with self-reported Caucasian donors. The study was designed to test whether signatures of past pathogen exposure could be identified by cataloging public T cell receptors. Using immunosequencing, the study profiled T cell repertoires from around 680 subjects and related those repertoires to cytomegalovirus serostatus. In addition to the first cohort of 666 subjects, a separate validation cohort of 130 or so different subjects was used. The study combined high-throughput TCR immunosequencing, statistical association of individual TCRs with disease status, and machine learning to predict cytomegalovirus infection status. A later analysis re-analyzed previously published TCR beta repertoires from roughly 600 donors and added high-resolution HLA genotyping to study TCR occurrence patterns. The later analysis used no new phenotypic data to find candidate immune exposures, relying instead on TCR beta sequences and their occurrence across donors. In an earlier analysis of roughly 580 of the donors, high-throughput TCR beta sequencing was used to judge whether each TCR beta V gene segment behaved as functional or pseudogenic. Donor age, sex, ethnicity and CMV serostatus were compiled together with the repertoire data. A later genetic analysis took genome-wide SNP genotypes for about 60% of the roughly 670 donors and used that subset as a discovery cohort. All discovery cohort repertoires had been generated on a single sequencing platform. Class I and class II HLA loci were covered by the typing at four-digit resolution. The number of donors typed differed by locus, with about 629-640 for A, B, C, DRB1 and DQB1, more than 500 for DQA1, 600 to 610 for DPA1, and approximately 470 for DPB1. A handful of DR-DQ haplotypes were treated as single units for association and clustering because of strong linkage in the cohort. Across 300 to 400 genotyped donors of the cohort, an average of approximately 220,000 unique TCR beta nucleotide sequences per donor were sequenced, and roughly a sixth of those sequences were non-productive.

Findings and caveats that apply to the study as a whole: Roughly uniform sequencing depth across donors was assumed in presence/absence analyses, although this assumption may not hold. Because the 87-base-pair reads could not distinguish some IMGT-functional V segments, including TRBV6-2 and TRBV6-3, those segments were excluded. Most TCR sequences were observed very rarely across donors, whereas some public TCRs were present in many individuals. The sequencing pipeline was judged likely to have produced a cluster of highly shared sequence variants as a technical artifact. According to a later genetic analysis, donors in an Asian-associated ancestry cluster had fewer N-insertions in productive TCRs than the approximately 650-donor mean. A further reported finding was that TCR beta sequences accurately predicted the HLA-A and HLA-B alleles for most subjects in the first cohort. In an earlier analysis of some 500 of the donors, most TCR beta V segments appeared in productive rearrangements about 87% or about 30% of the time, broadly matching IMGT annotations. At a false discovery rate of 0.05, a later analysis linked approximately 18,000 TCR beta sequences to specific HLA alleles. When HLA alleles, especially DR and DQ, strongly co-occurred, TCR associations were difficult to assign to individual alleles. Because counts were too low, more than 15 rarely observed V segments, including chromosome 9 orphons, were excluded from the earlier analysis of some 590 of the donors. For the cohort, immune exposure information was limited to CMV serostatus. In the study, about 150 TCR beta chains were listed as associated with cytomegalovirus. In this cohort, only TCR beta chains were sequenced, and detectable features were limited by the absence of alpha or paired-chain data. A later analysis found that TCR association rates varied across HLA loci, with DRB1 alleles showing the most associated TCRs and HLA-C alleles the fewest. A few of the identified cytomegalovirus-associated TCR beta chains were confirmed in vitro to be specific for cytomegalovirus antigens. A later analysis found that HLA-associated TCR beta chains were more clonally expanded and had lower generation probabilities than equally common non-associated chains. The classifier was reported to diagnose cytomegalovirus status with high specificity and sensitivity in both the original and validation cohorts. An association between a missense DCLRE1C variant and V-gene and J-gene trimming of TCR beta chains was found in a later genetic analysis and replicated in an independent cohort. Because HLA typing was missing for some donors at each locus, association tests included only the typed subset. Linkage disequilibrium might explain the correlated functional status among segregating V segments, but an unknown experimental factor could not be ruled out. Several of the top co-occurrence clusters appeared to be linked to parvovirus B19, influenza, CMV and Epstein-Barr virus, according to a later analysis. A later analysis found that most CMV-associated TCR beta chains appeared HLA-restricted, with HLA associations seemingly driven largely by CMV exposure. It was suggested by the authors that the approach could potentially be generalized to other disease states and immunological phenotypes.

Rearrangement joined TRBV4-1 to TRBJ2-7; 9 central bases correspond to TRBD1. This TCR was recovered from a human donor in good health. The specimen sequenced was PBMCs. The CDR3 reads CASSQGGTGIYSYEQYF. The DNA sequence is as follows: TGCGCCAGCAGCCAAGGGGGGACAGGGATATACTCCTACGAGCAGTACTTC.